This T cell receptor (beta chain) appears in the sequencing data of a study of cytomegalovirus exposure and HLA in healthy donors. The PCR had 60 Vbeta and 13 Jbeta primers. Assay: immunoSEQ multiplex PCR; the TCRdb copy retains only in-frame clones and omits some. The repertoire holds about 230,000 clones, with approximately 82% as singletons. Each donor was healthy, and each was a bone marrow donor. CDR1 is SGHTA, CDR2 FQGNSA, per germline. The CDR3 covers 14 residues. V was pared by 4 bases and J by 5 bases, with 7 bases of the junction left unmatched. The material sequenced was PBMCs. The sequence was collected from a woman aged 40 to 50 in good health and CMV-seronegative. This chain connects TRBV7-2 to TRBJ2-5, with 7 bases that match TRBD2. The CDR3 nucleotides read TGTGCCAGCAGCTCCGGGAGGAACCGGGAGACCCAGTACTTC. It is translated as CASSSGRNRETQYF.